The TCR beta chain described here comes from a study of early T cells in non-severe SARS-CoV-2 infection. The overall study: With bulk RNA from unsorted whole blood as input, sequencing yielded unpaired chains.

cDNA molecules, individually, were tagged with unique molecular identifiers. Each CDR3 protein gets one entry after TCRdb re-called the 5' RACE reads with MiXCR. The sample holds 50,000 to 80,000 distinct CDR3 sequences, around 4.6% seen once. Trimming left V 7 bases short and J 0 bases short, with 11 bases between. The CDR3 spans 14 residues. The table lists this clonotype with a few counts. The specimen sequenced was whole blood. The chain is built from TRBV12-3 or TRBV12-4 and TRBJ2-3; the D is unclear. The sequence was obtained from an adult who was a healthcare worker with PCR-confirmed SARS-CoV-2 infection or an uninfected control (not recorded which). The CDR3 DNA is TGTGCCAGCAATACTAAACCTAGCACAGATACGCAGTATTTT. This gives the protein CASNTKPSTDTQYF.